These T cell receptor beta chains were read from a single sample in a study of glioma-infiltrating T cells after dendritic cell vaccination. Generated by immunoSEQ multiplex PCR, the TCRdb table keeps only in-frame clones and is missing some. Of about 99,000 clones in the sample, roughly four fifths were seen once. This sample comprised blood, obtained before dendritic cell vaccination. These receptors all stem from a human donor with glioblastoma. The CDR3 runs from the conserved cysteine through the conserved F or W. Fields, in order: J gene, D gene, clone size, V gene, CDR3 protein, CDR3 DNA. D genes are given only for firm matches. Where a row states a size, it is once, few, many or the class of an expanded clone; other rows omit it.

TRBJ2-1,TRBD1,.,TRBV15,CATSGGQATDEQFF,TGTGCCACCAGCGGGGGACAGGCGACGGATGAGCAGTTCTTC
TRBJ2-7,.,once,TRBV5-1,CASSLDSQYEQYF,TGCGCCAGCAGCTTGGACAGCCAGTACGAGCAGTACTTC
TRBJ2-5,.,few,TRBV19,CASSIDYSNQETQYF,TGTGCCAGTAGTATAGATTACAGCAACCAAGAGACCCAGTACTTC
TRBJ2-5,.,.,TRBV19,CASSTSTVRREFQETQYF,TGTGCCAGTAGTACCTCGACCGTCCGGAGGGAGTTCCAAGAGACCCAGTACTTC
TRBJ1-2,.,.,TRBV4-2,CASSLARAEGYGYTF,TGTGCCAGCAGCCTAGCCCGGGCAGAGGGCTATGGCTACACCTTC
TRBJ2-2,.,few,TRBV12-5,CASVPWKTESGELFF,TGTGCTAGCGTCCCTTGGAAGACAGAGTCCGGGGAGCTGTTTTTT
TRBJ1-1,.,.,TRBV11-2,CASSLAVAAQGAFF,TGTGCCAGCAGCTTAGCTGTGGCTGCCCAGGGAGCTTTCTTT
TRBJ1-5,.,.,TRBV2,CASNLAWGDNQPQHF,TGTGCCAGCAATTTGGCGTGGGGCGACAATCAGCCCCAGCATTTT
TRBJ1-1,.,.,TRBV10-3,CAISAQGNTEAFF,TGTGCCATCAGTGCCCAGGGTAACACTGAAGCTTTCTTT
TRBJ1-1,TRBD1,.,TRBV5-1,CASSKEWDRQNTEAFF,TGCGCCAGCAGCAAGGAGTGGGACAGGCAGAACACTGAAGCTTTCTTT
TRBJ1-2,TRBD1,.,TRBV10-3,CAITTGDHGYTF,TGTGCCATCACAACAGGGGATCATGGCTACACCTTC
TRBJ2-2,TRBD1,few,TRBV27,CASSQDVDRDNTGELFF,TGTGCCAGCAGTCAAGACGTCGACAGGGACAACACCGGGGAGCTGTTTTTT
TRBJ2-5,.,once,TRBV5-8,CASSLGGHLFWETQYF,TGTGCCAGCAGCCTGGGGGGCCATTTGTTCTGGGAGACCCAGTACTTC
TRBJ1-2,.,.,TRBV29-1,CSVDESRGGNTF,TGCAGCGTGGACGAGAGTCGGGGTGGGAACACCTTC
TRBJ2-3,.,.,TRBV30,CAWARGPLTDTQYF,TGTGCCTGGGCGCGGGGTCCGTTGACAGATACGCAGTATTTT
TRBJ1-4,.,.,TRBV19,CASSISSSNEKLFF,TGTGCCAGTAGTATCAGTAGCTCTAATGAAAAACTGTTTTTT
TRBJ1-1,.,once,TRBV11-3,CASSGTGWNTEAFF,TGTGCCAGCAGCGGAACAGGATGGAACACTGAAGCTTTCTTT
TRBJ1-2,.,.,TRBV7-2,CASSPSPETYGYTF,TGTGCCAGCAGCCCCTCCCCAGAAACCTATGGCTACACCTTC
TRBJ2-3,.,.,TRBV7-3,CASSPGAGDTDTQYF,TGTGCCAGCAGCCCGGGGGCGGGGGACACAGATACGCAGTATTTT
TRBJ1-2,.,once,TRBV11-2,CASSPTDSNYYGYTF,TGTGCCAGCAGCCCCACCGACAGTAATTACTATGGCTACACCTTC
TRBJ1-1,TRBD1,.,TRBV5-1,CASSLDRGPGISEAFF,TGCGCCAGCAGCCTAGACAGGGGGCCTGGTATTTCTGAAGCTTTCTTT
TRBJ1-2,.,.,TRBV6-6,CASSYPITF,TGTGCCAGCAGTTATCCCATCACCTTC